One and the same sample provided the 18 T cell receptor beta chains below, sequenced in a study of blood T cell repertoires in COVID-19. TCRdb keeps only in-frame clones here, not all; method: immunoSEQ multiplex PCR. Here the sample spans under 70,000 clones, about 73% being singletons. The specimen was peripheral blood. The receptors derive from an older woman with acute or convalescent COVID-19.

The CDR3 loop is CASSNVRTGTYEQYV. The CDR3 DNA reads as TGTGCCAGCAGCAATGTCCGGACAGGGACCTACGAGCAGTACGTC. V gene TRBV21-1 combines with J gene TRBJ2-7; the DNA was not compared with TRBD1, the D call given in the table. TRBV21-1 is classified as a pseudogene. The CDR3 is 15 residues long.

The chain employs TRBV27 and TRBJ2-1; 10 nucleotides agree with TRBD2. V was clipped by 5 bases and J by 10 bases; unmatched bases: 11. CDR3 length: 15 residues. The germline gives CDR1 MNHEY, CDR2 SMNVEV (reference sequence). The CDR3 region has the DNA TGTGCCAGCAGTCCCCGGACTAGCGGCCATACGGAGCAGTTCTTC. Protein sequence: CASSPRTSGHTEQFF.

The genes are TRBV21-1 and TRBJ2-1; the DNA was not used to check the table's D call, TRBD2. TRBV21-1 counts as a pseudogene. This CDR3 has 19 residues. The CDR3 protein is CASRDGGPVALDMDNEQFF. CDR3 in DNA: TGTGCCAGCAGGGACGGGGGGCCGGTCGCGCTAGATATGGACAATGAGCAGTTCTTC.

The rearrangement uses TRBV6-4 and TRBJ2-2; 7 bases fit TRBD1. V trimming: 6 bases; J trimming: 4 bases; junction bases outside the gene matches: 5. The CDR3 is made up of 14 amino acids. Looked up from germline, CDR1 is MRHNA and CDR2 is SNTAGT. CDR3 protein: CASSSDRVTGELFF. The CDR3, as DNA: TGTGCCAGCAGCTCCGACAGGGTCACCGGGGAGCTGTTTTTT.

This chain connects TRBV5-5 to TRBJ1-3; D is ambiguous. Trimming shortened V by 5 bases and J by 0 bases, and 15 bases separated the two germline ends. This CDR3 has 16 residues. The germline CDR1 and CDR2 sequences are SGHKS and YYEKEE (reference sequence). The CDR3 region is CASSSNAGLSGNTIYF. The CDR3 DNA reads TGTGCCAGCAGTTCGAACGCTGGCCTCTCTGGAAACACCATATATTTT.

This chain connects TRBV3-1 (or the pseudogene TRBV3-2) to TRBJ2-5, with D perhaps TRBD2 (6 bases). The CDR3 runs to 13 residues. The germline CDR1 and CDR2 sequences are LGHDT and YNNKEL (reference sequence). The germline V and J ends were trimmed by 2 bases and 5 bases, with 9 bases remaining between them. CDR3 sequence reads: CASSQRRGETQYF. Here the CDR3 DNA reads TGTGCCAGCAGCCAAAGGAGGGGTGAGACCCAGTACTTC.

A single count supports this clone. The chain carries TRBV19 and TRBJ2-7; tentatively, D is TRBD2 (5 bases). The CDR3 length is 17 residues. Germline-derived CDR1 and CDR2 are LNHDA and SQIVND (reference sequence). The germline V and J ends were trimmed by 8 bases and 0 bases, with 23 bases remaining between them. The CDR3: CASSSGRINYASYEQYF. DNA of the CDR3: TGTGCCAGTTCAAGCGGACGGATAAATTACGCCTCCTACGAGCAGTACTTC.

This rearrangement joins TRBV27 to TRBJ2-7, with D perhaps matching TRBD1 (6 bases). From germline, CDR1 is MNHEY and CDR2 SMNVEV (reference sequence). V was trimmed by 6 bases and J by 6 bases, leaving 15 bases between them. This CDR3 region has 13 residues. Here the CDR3 reads CASSHRVRGEQYF. The CDR3 DNA is TGTGCCAGCAGCCACAGGGTACGGGGCGAGCAGTACTTC.

In DNA, the CDR3 is TGTGCCTGGAGTGTAAGTTCGGGACAGGGTCAGCCCCAGCATTTT. This gives the protein CAWSVSSGQGQPQHF. The chain joins TRBV30 to TRBJ1-5, with 9 bases aligning to TRBD1. The CDR3 runs 15 residues. With V trimmed by 0 bases and J by 6 bases, 6 bases remained unmatched. Germline CDR1 is GTSNPN and CDR2 is SVGIG (reference sequence). The variable domain in full, with the rest retrieved from reference TRBV30 and TRBJ1-5, is SQTIHQWPATLVQPVGSPLSLECTVEGTSNPNLYWYRQAAGRGLQLLFYSVGIGQISSEVPQNLSASRPQDRQFILSSKKLLLSDSGFYLCAWSVSSGQGQPQHFGDGTRLSIL.

This chain connects TRBV5-6 to TRBJ2-1; TRBD1 might be the D (6 bases). There are 14 residues in the CDR3. CDR1 and CDR2 from the germline V gene are SGHDT and YYEEEE. The V and J ends lost 3 bases and 10 bases respectively, with 17 bases between them. CDR3 in amino acids: CASSSIQGGREQFF. Written as DNA, the CDR3 is TGTGCCAGCAGCTCGATACAGGGTGGAAGGGAGCAGTTCTTC.

The rearrangement joins TRBV29-1 to TRBJ2-1, with 10 bases aligning to TRBD1. The CDR3 runs to 19 residues. Trimming cost V 6 bases and J 0 bases; bases outside gene matches: 17. Germline assignment: CDR1 SQVTM and CDR2 ANQGSEA. CDR3 sequence: CSVDPGGQGIRSSYNEQFF. The CDR3 bases are TGCAGCGTAGACCCCGGGGGACAGGGGATTCGGAGCTCCTACAATGAGCAGTTCTTC.

This rearrangement joins TRBV19 to TRBJ1-2; no firm D call. V dropped 4 bases and J dropped 3 bases, with 15 bases sitting between them. The CDR3 totals 15 residues. CDR1 is LNHDA and CDR2 is SQIVND in the germline V gene (reference sequence). The DNA for the CDR3 is TGTGCCAGTAGTACTCCCCGGATGGGCCACTATGGCTACACCTTC. Amino acid sequence: CASSTPRMGHYGYTF.

The gene calls are TRBV5-5 and TRBJ1-2; D uncertain. The V end was cut by 4 bases, the J end by 8 bases, with 12 bases between. Germline lookup yields CDR1 SGHKS and CDR2 YYEKEE (reference sequence). The CDR3 has 12 amino acids. The CDR3 here is CASSNDRGGYTF. CDR3 in DNA: TGTGCCAGCAGCAACGACCGGGGAGGCTACACCTTC.

The rearrangement uses TRBV6-5 and TRBJ2-1, with D possibly matching TRBD1 (6 bases). V dropped 11 bases and J dropped 3 bases, with 11 bases sitting between them. CDR1 and CDR2 (germline): MNHEY, SVGAGI. The CDR3 loop spans 12 amino acids. The CDR3 region is CAGKGVYNEQFF. Written as DNA, the CDR3 is TGTGCCGGCAAGGGGGTCTACAATGAGCAGTTCTTC.

The chain uses TRBV6-4 and TRBJ2-3; D may be TRBD1 (6 bases). V shed 7 bases and J shed 0 bases, with 14 bases lying between them. The CDR3 contains 15 residues. CDR1 and CDR2 (germline): MRHNA, SNTAGT. CDR3 nucleotides: TGTGCCAGCAAGCCCGACAGGAGCAGCACAGATACGCAGTATTTT. Protein product: CASKPDRSSTDTQYF.

The chain is built from TRBV6-1 and TRBJ2-3; 8 bases map to TRBD1. CDR1 is MNHNS and CDR2 is SASEGT in the germline V gene. The J segment lost 5 bases and the V segment lost 6 bases, leaving 10 bases of the junction unmatched. The CDR3 contains 15 residues. This CDR3 is CASRPRQGTEDTQYF. The CDR3 DNA sequence: TGTGCCAGCAGGCCCCGACAGGGGACAGAAGATACGCAGTATTTT.

The V call is TRBV5-4, the J call TRBJ1-2; D ambiguous. V lost 0 bases, J lost 5 bases, and 5 bases lay in between. The CDR3 has 12 residues. Germline V CDR1 and CDR2: SGHNT, YYREEE (reference sequence). Here the CDR3 DNA reads TGTGCCAGCAGCTTGGAACAGTATGGCTACACCTTC. Protein: CASSLEQYGYTF.

This clone turned up a few times. The chain couples TRBV27 to TRBJ1-5; 7 bases are shared with TRBD1. Germline lookup yields CDR1 MNHEY and CDR2 SMNVEV (reference sequence). Trimming at V came to 1 base and at J to 7 bases, leaving 10 bases not matched to a gene. The CDR3 length is 16 residues. The CDR3 bases are TGTGCCAGCAGTTTATTCGGACAGGCCCCCCACCAGCCCCAGCATTTT. Its protein product is CASSLFGQAPHQPQHF.